Shown below are 14 T cell receptor beta chains from a single sample sequenced in a study of lymphopenia after photon versus proton radiotherapy. Only in-frame clones appear in the TCRdb table, and some are missing; sequencing was by immunoSEQ multiplex PCR. The sample holds over 4,500 clones, about 67% seen once. This specimen was peripheral blood, taken from a patient treated with proton-based radiotherapy. The source of these receptors is a man aged 80 or over with esophageal cancer.

This clone is medium-sized within its sample. The CDR3 protein is CAIRIQGASSYEQYF. In DNA form, the CDR3 reads TGTGCCATCAGGATACAGGGGGCAAGCTCCTACGAGCAGTACTTC. This chain uses TRBV10-3 with TRBJ2-7, with 9 bases matching TRBD1. There are 15 residues in the CDR3. The trim removed 6 bases at V and 0 bases at J, leaving 6 bases unmatched. Germline CDR1 reads ENHRY; CDR2 reads SYGVKD.

CDR3 residues: CASSSSGLAVSNEQFF. The CDR3 nucleotides read TGTGCCAGCAGCTCATCGGGACTAGCGGTTTCGAATGAGCAGTTCTTC. V is TRBV5-4 and J is TRBJ2-1; TRBD2 aligns across 11 bases. Germline V lookup: CDR1 SGHNT, CDR2 YYREEE (reference sequence). The CDR3 runs 16 residues. V lost 3 bases, J lost 7 bases, and 9 bases stayed unmatched.

The chain recombines TRBV6-5 with TRBJ2-7; 8 positions agree with TRBD1. J gave up 2 bases and V 6 bases, and 9 bases lay outside the gene matches. CDR1 MNHEY and CDR2 SVGAGI come from the germline V gene. The CDR3 totals 15 residues. CDR3 amino acids: CASSQEQGAAYEQYF. The CDR3 region has the DNA TGTGCCAGCAGCCAAGAGCAGGGGGCTGCCTACGAGCAGTACTTC.

The rearrangement uses TRBV4-1 and TRBJ1-1; D is uncertain. CDR1 and CDR2 (germline): MGHRA, YSYEKL. CDR3 length equals 16 residues. Trimming removed 6 bases at V and 5 bases at J, with 22 bases between. CDR3 DNA: TGCGCCAGCAGATATAGGGCATTAAGGCTTAGGACTGAAGCTTTCTTT. It yields the protein CASRYRALRLRTEAFF.

CDR3 protein: CASRFGASGANVLTF. The CDR3 DNA reads as TGTGCCAGCCGGTTTGGCGCCTCTGGGGCCAACGTCCTGACTTTC. The chain recombines TRBV5-4 with TRBJ2-6; unclear D gene. Germline CDR1 SGHNT, CDR2 YYREEE (reference sequence). This CDR3 has 15 residues. Trimming shortened V by 7 bases and J by 0 bases, and 11 bases separated the two germline ends.

The chain carries TRBV6-5 and TRBJ1-1; D not certain. V was clipped by 5 bases and J by 1 base, with 11 bases between them. Per the germline V gene, CDR1 is MNHEY and CDR2 is SVGAGI. This CDR3 region has 14 residues. The CDR3 sequence is CASSTWTANTEAFF. CDR3 DNA sequence: TGTGCCAGCAGTACGTGGACGGCGAACACTGAAGCTTTCTTT.

The CDR3 nucleotides read TGTGCCTGGAGTAGGGGACTAGCGGCAGAGACCCAGTACTTC. It is translated as CAWSRGLAAETQYF. V usage is TRBV30 and J usage is TRBJ2-5; 11 bases line up with TRBD2. This CDR3 contains 14 residues. The trim removed 2 bases at V and 4 bases at J, leaving 3 bases unmatched. Germline lookup yields CDR1 GTSNPN and CDR2 SVGIG (reference sequence). Drawing the rest from reference TRBV30 and TRBJ2-5, the complete variable domain is SQTIHQWPATLVQPVGSPLSLECTVEGTSNPNLYWYRQAAGRGLQLLFYSVGIGQISSEVPQNLSASRPQDRQFILSSKKLLLSDSGFYLCAWSRGLAAETQYFGPGTRLLVL.

The chain links TRBV6-6 to TRBJ1-1; D gene uncertain. From germline, CDR1 is MNHNY and CDR2 SVGAGI (reference sequence). The V and J ends lost 2 bases and 0 bases respectively, with 7 bases between them. CDR3 size: 14 residues. CDR3 loop: CASSYVGLNTEAFF. CDR3 DNA sequence: TGTGCCAGCAGTTACGTAGGATTGAACACTGAAGCTTTCTTT.

This rearrangement joins TRBV25-1 to TRBJ1-3; unclear D gene. V lost 3 bases to trimming and J lost 0 bases, with 15 bases between them. The CDR3 is 17 residues long. Germline loops: CDR1 MGHDK, CDR2 SYGVNS. This CDR3 reads CASSEAGRRGSGNTIYF. CDR3 DNA: TGTGCCAGCAGTGAGGCCGGGCGTCGGGGCTCTGGAAACACCATATATTTT. Supplemented by reference TRBV25-1 and TRBJ1-3, the full variable domain reads EADIYQTPRYLVIGTGKKITLECSQTMGHDKMYWYQQDPGMELHLIHYSYGVNSTEKGDLSSESTVSRIRTEHFPLTLESARPSHTSQYLCASSEAGRRGSGNTIYFGEGSWLTVV.

A single count supports this clone. CDR3 nucleotide sequence: TGTGCCAGCAGTTCGATAGCGGGGAATGAGCAGTTCTTC. Protein: CASSSIAGNEQFF. The J gene is TRBJ2-1, the V gene TRBV6-4; 8 positions match TRBD2. CDR1 is MRHNA, CDR2 SNTAGT, per germline. The V segment lost 5 bases and the J segment 7 bases; nucleotides outside the gene matches: 4. The CDR3 sequence is 13 residues long.

V is TRBV7-3 and J is TRBJ2-5; the D gene could be TRBD1 or TRBD2 (5 bases each). The V gene lost 5 bases and the J gene lost 2 bases, with 12 bases spanning the gap. The length of the CDR3 is 14 residues. Germline assignment: CDR1 SGHTA and CDR2 FQGTGA. The CDR3 region has the DNA TGTGCCAGCAGCCAAACCGGGACGCAAGAGACCCAGTACTTC. Residues: CASSQTGTQETQYF. Full variable domain (rest looked up from reference TRBV7-3 and TRBJ2-5): GAGVSQTPSNKVTEKGKYVELRCDPISGHTALYWYRQSLGQGPEFLIYFQGTGAADDSGLPNDRFFAVRPEGSVSTLKIQRTERGDSAVYLCASSQTGTQETQYFGPGTRLLVL.

V is TRBV6-6 and J is TRBJ1-1; D ambiguous. Germline CDR1 MNHNY, CDR2 SVGAGI (reference sequence). V lost 9 bases and J lost 3, with 14 bases in between. The CDR3 loop spans 13 amino acids. CDR3 residues: CASGRRGDTEAFF. CDR3 sequence (DNA): TGTGCCAGTGGAAGGCGGGGAGACACTGAAGCTTTCTTT.

The J gene is TRBJ2-1, the V gene TRBV11-3, with 9 bases identical to TRBD2. The CDR3 has 16 residues. Per germline, CDR1 SGHNT and CDR2 YENEEA. J was trimmed by 7 bases and V by 6 bases; bases with no gene match: 13. The CDR3 sequence is CASSYQGGAGGNEQFF. CDR3 in DNA: TGTGCCAGCAGTTACCAAGGGGGTGCGGGAGGGAATGAGCAGTTCTTC.

CDR3 DNA: TGTGCCAGCAGTCAGGTCACTACGAACATTCAGTACTTC. Its translation is CASSQVTTNIQYF. J is TRBJ2-4 and V is TRBV6-6, with D unresolved. The CDR3 is 13 amino acids. Trimming took off 5 bases at V and 7 bases at J, with 12 bases between the two ends. Germline V gives CDR1 MNHNY, CDR2 SVGAGI (reference sequence).